These T cell receptor beta chains were read from a single sample in a study of cytomegalovirus exposure and HLA in healthy donors. Sequencing used immunoSEQ multiplex PCR; TCRdb keeps in-frame clones, though not all of them. This table holds about 220,000 clones, roughly 80% found once. Sequencing was performed on PBMCs. The receptors were gathered from a woman in her thirties or forties in good health and CMV-seropositive. The CDR3 runs from the conserved cysteine through the conserved F or W. D genes are given only for firm matches. Size tells how often a clone was seen (once, few, many) or the class of an expanded clone, and some rows leave it out.

CDR3 protein: CASSPRGSYTF; CDR3 DNA: TGTGCCAGCAGCCCTCGGGGAAGCTACACCTTC; CDR3 length: 11; V gene: TRBV7-2; J gene: TRBJ1-2; clone size: NA; D gene: NA
CDR3 protein: CASSPGLAANNEQFF; CDR3 DNA: TGCGCCAGCAGCCCCGGGCTAGCGGCTAACAATGAGCAGTTCTTC; CDR3 length: 15; V gene: TRBV10-2; J gene: TRBJ2-1; clone size: once; D gene: TRBD2
CDR3 protein: CASRQGRGYTF; CDR3 DNA: TGTGCCAGCAGGCAGGGGCGCGGCTACACCTTC; CDR3 length: 11; V gene: TRBV6-5; J gene: TRBJ1-2; clone size: NA; D gene: NA
CDR3 protein: CASLDRGHGNTIYF; CDR3 DNA: TGTGCCAGCCTGGACAGGGGGCATGGAAACACCATATATTTT; CDR3 length: 14; V gene: TRBV5-6; J gene: TRBJ1-3; clone size: NA; D gene: TRBD1
CDR3 protein: CASSLIGTGHEKLFF; CDR3 DNA: TGTGCCAGCAGCTTAATCGGGACAGGGCATGAAAAACTGTTTTTT; CDR3 length: 15; V gene: TRBV7-2; J gene: TRBJ1-4; clone size: NA; D gene: TRBD1
CDR3 protein: CASSQTARNTEAFF; CDR3 DNA: TGTGCCAGCAGCCAGACAGCGAGGAACACTGAAGCTTTCTTT; CDR3 length: 14; V gene: TRBV7-9; J gene: TRBJ1-1; clone size: NA; D gene: NA
CDR3 protein: CASSLVQSYEQYF; CDR3 DNA: TGTGCCAGCAGCTTAGTACAGAGCTACGAGCAGTACTTC; CDR3 length: 13; V gene: TRBV11-1; J gene: TRBJ2-7; clone size: NA; D gene: NA
CDR3 protein: CSSSPMGGPGNTIYF; CDR3 DNA: TGTTCCAGCAGCCCAATGGGGGGACCTGGAAACACCATATATTTT; CDR3 length: 15; V gene: TRBV7-9; J gene: TRBJ1-3; clone size: few; D gene: NA
CDR3 protein: CASSSQGVVNYGYTF; CDR3 DNA: TGTGCCAGCTCATCTCAGGGGGTTGTTAACTATGGCTACACCTTC; CDR3 length: 15; V gene: TRBV18; J gene: TRBJ1-2; clone size: NA; D gene: TRBD1
CDR3 protein: CASSMSSPEQFF; CDR3 DNA: TGTGCCAGTAGTATGTCTAGCCCTGAGCAGTTCTTC; CDR3 length: 12; V gene: TRBV19; J gene: TRBJ2-1; clone size: NA; D gene: NA
CDR3 protein: CASSFNSPASGYNEQFF; CDR3 DNA: TGTGCCAGCAGCTTTAATAGTCCGGCTAGCGGATACAATGAGCAGTTCTTC; CDR3 length: 17; V gene: TRBV11-2; J gene: TRBJ2-1; clone size: once; D gene: TRBD2
CDR3 protein: CASSLGNRPYSNQPQHF; CDR3 DNA: TGTGCCAGCAGCTTAGGGAACAGGCCCTATAGCAATCAGCCCCAGCATTTT; CDR3 length: 17; V gene: TRBV7-2; J gene: TRBJ1-5; clone size: NA; D gene: NA
CDR3 protein: CSAMTGGVF; CDR3 DNA: TGCAGTGCTATGACAGGGGGAGTCTTC; CDR3 length: 9; V gene: TRBV20-1; J gene: TRBJ2-1; clone size: NA; D gene: TRBD1
CDR3 protein: CSSSLEGSSYNSPLHF; CDR3 DNA: TGTTCCAGCAGCTTAGAAGGGAGCTCCTATAATTCACCCCTCCACTTT; CDR3 length: 16; V gene: TRBV7-9; J gene: TRBJ1-6; clone size: NA; D gene: NA
CDR3 protein: CASSQGQGVGYGYTF; CDR3 DNA: TGCGCCAGCAGCCAGGGCCAGGGGGTTGGCTATGGCTACACCTTC; CDR3 length: 15; V gene: TRBV4-1; J gene: TRBJ1-2; clone size: NA; D gene: TRBD1
CDR3 protein: CASRGTERPYEQYF; CDR3 DNA: TGTGCCAGCAGAGGGACTGAGAGGCCCTACGAGCAGTACTTC; CDR3 length: 14; V gene: TRBV6-6; J gene: TRBJ2-7; clone size: NA; D gene: NA
CDR3 protein: CATSPNSGGAYNEQFF; CDR3 DNA: TGTGCCACCAGTCCTAATAGCGGGGGGGCCTATAATGAGCAGTTCTTC; CDR3 length: 16; V gene: TRBV15; J gene: TRBJ2-1; clone size: NA; D gene: TRBD2
CDR3 protein: CASSGHRDNYGYTF; CDR3 DNA: TGTGCCAGCAGCGGACACAGGGATAACTATGGCTACACCTTC; CDR3 length: 14; V gene: TRBV5-5; J gene: TRBJ1-2; clone size: NA; D gene: NA
CDR3 protein: CASSRTGVSYNEQFF; CDR3 DNA: TGTGCCAGCAGTAGAACAGGGGTCTCCTACAATGAGCAGTTCTTC; CDR3 length: 15; V gene: TRBV27; J gene: TRBJ2-1; clone size: NA; D gene: TRBD1
CDR3 protein: CASSFGTGGNQPQHF; CDR3 DNA: TGCGCCAGCAGCTTCGGAACAGGGGGGAATCAGCCCCAGCATTTT; CDR3 length: 15; V gene: TRBV5-1; J gene: TRBJ1-5; clone size: NA; D gene: TRBD1
CDR3 protein: CASSSTGAMNTEAFF; CDR3 DNA: TGTGCCAGCAGTTCGACAGGGGCCATGAACACTGAAGCTTTCTTT; CDR3 length: 15; V gene: TRBV6-6; J gene: TRBJ1-1; clone size: NA; D gene: TRBD1
CDR3 protein: CASSGTPGQRGTYNEQFF; CDR3 DNA: TGTGCCAGCAGCGGGACCCCGGGCCAGCGGGGGACCTACAATGAGCAGTTCTTC; CDR3 length: 18; V gene: TRBV9; J gene: TRBJ2-1; clone size: NA; D gene: TRBD2
CDR3 protein: CAISESAVNYGYTF; CDR3 DNA: TGTGCCATCAGTGAGTCGGCAGTTAACTATGGCTACACCTTC; CDR3 length: 14; V gene: TRBV10-3; J gene: TRBJ1-2; clone size: NA; D gene: NA
CDR3 protein: CASGDSNQPQHF; CDR3 DNA: TGTGCCAGTGGGGACAGTAATCAGCCCCAGCATTTT; CDR3 length: 12; V gene: TRBV19; J gene: TRBJ1-5; clone size: once; D gene: TRBD1
CDR3 protein: CASSPPGAYEQYF; CDR3 DNA: TGTGCCAGCTCACCACCAGGGGCCTACGAGCAGTACTTC; CDR3 length: 13; V gene: TRBV18; J gene: TRBJ2-7; clone size: NA; D gene: NA
CDR3 protein: CASSLAGTTNTGELFF; CDR3 DNA: TGCGCCAGCAGCTTGGCGGGGACAACGAACACCGGGGAGCTGTTTTTT; CDR3 length: 16; V gene: TRBV5-1; J gene: TRBJ2-2; clone size: NA; D gene: NA
CDR3 protein: CASRLGLAGTSTDTQYF; CDR3 DNA: TGTGCCAGCAGGTTGGGACTAGCGGGCACTAGCACAGATACGCAGTATTTT; CDR3 length: 17; V gene: TRBV11-2; J gene: TRBJ2-3; clone size: NA; D gene: TRBD2
CDR3 protein: CAIPTGTGCYEQYF; CDR3 DNA: TGTGCCATACCTACCGGGACAGGGTGCTACGAGCAGTACTTC; CDR3 length: 14; V gene: TRBV10-3; J gene: TRBJ2-7; clone size: NA; D gene: TRBD1
CDR3 protein: CASGLSGQGNTGELFF; CDR3 DNA: TGTGCTAGTGGTTTGTCGGGACAGGGCAACACCGGGGAGCTGTTTTTT; CDR3 length: 16; V gene: TRBV12-5; J gene: TRBJ2-2; clone size: once; D gene: TRBD1
CDR3 protein: CASSPQGAGNEKLFF; CDR3 DNA: TGTGCCAGCTCACCACAGGGGGCCGGTAATGAAAAACTGTTTTTT; CDR3 length: 15; V gene: TRBV18; J gene: TRBJ1-4; clone size: NA; D gene: TRBD1
CDR3 protein: CASSLAGSNQPQHF; CDR3 DNA: TGTGCCAGCAGCTTAGCGGGCTCTAATCAGCCCCAGCATTTT; CDR3 length: 14; V gene: TRBV7-9; J gene: TRBJ1-5; clone size: NA; D gene: NA
CDR3 protein: CASSKSGTPVSYEQYF; CDR3 DNA: TGTGCCAGCAGCAAAAGCGGAACACCTGTCTCCTACGAGCAGTACTTC; CDR3 length: 16; V gene: TRBV21-1; J gene: TRBJ2-7; clone size: NA; D gene: NA
CDR3 protein: CAFSQRTNEKLFF; CDR3 DNA: TGTGCCTTTTCACAGCGGACTAATGAAAAACTGTTTTTT; CDR3 length: 13; V gene: TRBV30; J gene: TRBJ1-4; clone size: NA; D gene: NA
CDR3 protein: CASSPRGRGLGYEQYF; CDR3 DNA: TGTGCCAGTAGTCCCCGAGGTAGGGGATTAGGCTACGAGCAGTACTTC; CDR3 length: 16; V gene: TRBV19; J gene: TRBJ2-7; clone size: NA; D gene: NA
CDR3 protein: CASSLRPWTGSYNEQFF; CDR3 DNA: TGTGCCAGCAGCTTACGTCCTTGGACGGGGTCCTACAATGAGCAGTTCTTC; CDR3 length: 17; V gene: TRBV7-6; J gene: TRBJ2-1; clone size: NA; D gene: NA
CDR3 protein: CSSSFVGERAFF; CDR3 DNA: TGTTCCAGCAGTTTTGTTGGGGAGCGAGCTTTCTTT; CDR3 length: 12; V gene: TRBV7-9; J gene: TRBJ1-1; clone size: NA; D gene: NA
CDR3 protein: CASSPNGQGNYEQYF; CDR3 DNA: TGTGCCAGCTCACCGAATGGACAGGGGAACTACGAGCAGTACTTC; CDR3 length: 15; V gene: TRBV18; J gene: TRBJ2-7; clone size: NA; D gene: TRBD1
CDR3 protein: CAWSVLGGRTDTQYF; CDR3 DNA: TGTGCCTGGAGTGTACTGGGGGGGCGGACAGATACGCAGTATTTT; CDR3 length: 15; V gene: TRBV30; J gene: TRBJ2-3; clone size: once; D gene: NA
CDR3 protein: CASSSLTYEQYF; CDR3 DNA: TGTGCCAGCAGCTCCCTAACCTACGAGCAGTACTTC; CDR3 length: 12; V gene: TRBV7-8; J gene: TRBJ2-7; clone size: NA; D gene: NA
CDR3 protein: CASSPPGQQYYGYTF; CDR3 DNA: TGTGCCAGCTCACCACCGGGACAGCAGTACTATGGCTACACCTTC; CDR3 length: 15; V gene: TRBV18; J gene: TRBJ1-2; clone size: NA; D gene: TRBD1
CDR3 protein: CASRRTSGHAANEQFF; CDR3 DNA: TGTGCCAGCAGACGGACTAGCGGGCACGCCGCCAATGAGCAGTTCTTC; CDR3 length: 16; V gene: TRBV25-1; J gene: TRBJ2-1; clone size: NA; D gene: TRBD2
CDR3 protein: CAISEREKSDTQYF; CDR3 DNA: TGTGCCATCAGTGAGCGGGAGAAATCAGATACGCAGTATTTT; CDR3 length: 14; V gene: TRBV10-3; J gene: TRBJ2-3; clone size: once; D gene: NA
CDR3 protein: CASSLWPGRPDTQYF; CDR3 DNA: TGTGCCAGCAGTTTATGGCCAGGGCGGCCAGATACGCAGTATTTT; CDR3 length: 15; V gene: TRBV28; J gene: TRBJ2-3; clone size: NA; D gene: NA
CDR3 protein: CSVERSPDGYTF; CDR3 DNA: TGCAGCGTTGAGAGGAGCCCAGATGGCTACACCTTC; CDR3 length: 12; V gene: TRBV29-1; J gene: TRBJ1-2; clone size: few; D gene: NA
CDR3 protein: CSVGSSSAGELFF; CDR3 DNA: TGCAGCGTTGGTAGTAGCTCAGCCGGGGAGCTGTTTTTT; CDR3 length: 13; V gene: TRBV29-1; J gene: TRBJ2-2; clone size: NA; D gene: NA
CDR3 protein: CASSSPWQGANEKLFF; CDR3 DNA: TGTGCCAGCAGCTCCCCATGGCAGGGGGCTAATGAAAAACTGTTTTTT; CDR3 length: 16; V gene: TRBV5-6; J gene: TRBJ1-4; clone size: NA; D gene: TRBD1
CDR3 protein: CAWSNGGGLYGYTF; CDR3 DNA: TGTGCCTGGAGTAACGGCGGCGGCCTCTATGGCTACACCTTC; CDR3 length: 14; V gene: TRBV30; J gene: TRBJ1-2; clone size: NA; D gene: NA
CDR3 protein: CASPFSTPGSETPYEQYF; CDR3 DNA: TGTGCCAGCCCTTTTTCCACCCCGGGGAGCGAGACCCCCTACGAGCAGTACTTC; CDR3 length: 18; V gene: TRBV19; J gene: TRBJ2-7; clone size: NA; D gene: NA
CDR3 protein: CASSSEVTPLSNQPQHF; CDR3 DNA: TGTGCCAGCAGCTCCGAGGTCACACCTCTTAGCAATCAGCCCCAGCATTTT; CDR3 length: 17; V gene: TRBV5-8; J gene: TRBJ1-5; clone size: NA; D gene: NA
CDR3 protein: CASSPRTAGGYGYTF; CDR3 DNA: TGTGCCAGCAGCCCAAGGACAGCGGGGGGATATGGCTACACCTTC; CDR3 length: 15; V gene: TRBV7-8; J gene: TRBJ1-2; clone size: NA; D gene: NA
CDR3 protein: CAISPSGSGQGSATGNTIYF; CDR3 DNA: TGTGCCATCAGTCCGTCGGGGTCAGGACAGGGGAGTGCTACTGGAAACACCATATATTTT; CDR3 length: 20; V gene: TRBV10-3; J gene: TRBJ1-3; clone size: NA; D gene: TRBD1
CDR3 protein: CASVMSDTQYF; CDR3 DNA: TGTGCTAGTGTCATGTCAGATACGCAGTATTTT; CDR3 length: 11; V gene: TRBV12-5; J gene: TRBJ2-3; clone size: NA; D gene: NA
CDR3 protein: CASGLGQGFAETQYF; CDR3 DNA: TGTGCTAGTGGTTTGGGACAGGGTTTCGCAGAGACCCAGTACTTC; CDR3 length: 15; V gene: TRBV12-5; J gene: TRBJ2-5; clone size: NA; D gene: TRBD1
CDR3 protein: CASSQEIGSFSNQPQHF; CDR3 DNA: TGCGCCAGCAGCCAAGAGATCGGTTCATTTAGCAATCAGCCCCAGCATTTT; CDR3 length: 17; V gene: TRBV4-3; J gene: TRBJ1-5; clone size: NA; D gene: NA